The 16 T cell receptor beta chains given below trace back to one sample, sequenced in a study of PD-1 blockade in classical Hodgkin lymphoma. Using immunoSEQ multiplex PCR, the repertoire was profiled, and TCRdb retains in-frame clones only, with some absent. Of 35,000 to 45,000 clones in the sample, 80% to 90% were seen once. Relapse was seen in all patients after autologous stem cell transplantation, and brentuximab vedotin exposure was variable. Material: peripheral blood mononuclear cells (PBMCs), obtained before the second cycle of nivolumab. The receptors were gathered from a human donor with classical Hodgkin lymphoma.

The rearrangement uses TRBV10-1 and TRBJ1-4, with D tentatively TRBD1 (6 bases). The CDR3 is 12 residues long. Germline CDR1 WNHNN, CDR2 SYGVQD (reference sequence). As DNA, the CDR3 is TGCGCGAAGACAGGACTTAATGAAAAACTGTTTTTT. Its protein product is CAKTGLNEKLFF.

This chain connects TRBV5-4 to TRBJ1-3, with D possibly TRBD1 on 5 matching bases. With 4 bases removed from V and 0 bases from J, the gap between germline ends came to 14 bases. Germline V gene data show CDR1 as SGHNT and CDR2 as YYREEE (reference sequence). The CDR3 length is 16 residues. The CDR3 sequence is CASSQSGRSSGNTIYF. CDR3 DNA: TGTGCCAGCAGCCAATCGGGACGGAGCTCTGGAAACACCATATATTTT.

The chain combines TRBV27 with TRBJ1-5, with a weak D call TRBD1 (6 bases). CDR1 MNHEY and CDR2 SMNVEV come from the germline V gene (reference sequence). Trimming removed 5 bases from V and 3 bases from J, with 14 bases in between. CDR3 length: 15 residues. CDR3 residues: CASSNSQGPNQPQHF. Written as DNA, the CDR3 is TGTGCCAGCAGTAACTCCCAGGGGCCCAATCAGCCCCAGCATTTT.

The chain employs TRBV18 and TRBJ1-5; TRBD1 is a possible D gene (5 bases). CDR1 is KGHSH, CDR2 LQKENI, per germline. Trimming shortened V by 4 bases and J by 9 bases, and 10 bases separated the two germline ends. The CDR3 contains 12 residues. CDR3 in DNA: TGTGCCAGCTCACAGGGGTTGCCGCCCCAGCATTTT. It translates to CASSQGLPPQHF.

The genes are TRBV6-4 and TRBJ2-7, with D tentatively TRBD2 (5 bases). Germline lookup yields CDR1 MRHNA and CDR2 SNTAGT. This CDR3 has 16 residues. Trimming pared 6 bases from V and 3 bases from J, leaving 21 bases between. CDR3 protein: CASSGSFGGGCYEQYF. CDR3 DNA: TGTGCCAGCAGCGGCAGTTTTGGAGGAGGTTGCTACGAGCAGTACTTC.

The rearrangement links TRBV2 to TRBJ1-1; D unclear. There are 16 residues in the CDR3. V lost 4 bases and J 0 bases, leaving 15 bases between the germline ends. The germline gives CDR1 SNHLY, CDR2 FYNNEI. The CDR3 loop reads CASSVDAANMNTEAFF. The CDR3, as DNA: TGTGCCAGCAGTGTGGACGCGGCTAATATGAACACTGAAGCTTTCTTT.

This sequence joins TRBV5-6 and TRBJ2-5; the D is unclear. TRBJ2-7 explains the end of the DNA better; the J call may be wrong. This CDR3 region has 14 residues. Germline V gene data show CDR1 as SGHDT and CDR2 as YYEEEE. The CDR3 sequence: CASSYVSSSYEQYF. Written as DNA, the CDR3 is TGTGCCAGCAGTTACGTCTCTAGCTCCTACGAGCAGTACTTC.

The chain uses TRBV5-5 and TRBJ1-1; 9 bases fit TRBD1. The CDR3 contains 15 residues. Germline V lookup: CDR1 SGHKS, CDR2 YYEKEE (reference sequence). J lost 0 bases, V lost 2 bases, and 2 bases had no gene match. The CDR3 coding sequence is TGTGCCAGCAGCTTACAGGGGGCGCTGAACACTGAAGCTTTCTTT. Protein sequence: CASSLQGALNTEAFF.

V is TRBV19 and J is TRBJ2-7, with D maybe TRBD2 (6 bases). Germline assignment: CDR1 LNHDA and CDR2 SQIVND (reference sequence). The CDR3 is 14 amino acids. V lost 5 bases and J lost 6, with 17 bases in between. This chain's CDR3 is CASSSGDGSGEQYF. The DNA of the CDR3 is TGTGCCAGTAGTTCGGGGGACGGATCAGGCGAGCAGTACTTC.

V and J are TRBV19 and TRBJ2-5; D could derive from TRBD1 or TRBD2 (5 bases each). Germline V gene sequence: CDR1 LNHDA, CDR2 SQIVND (reference sequence). The CDR3 length is 13 residues. V was shortened by 5 bases and J by 2 bases, with 9 bases between the two germline ends. The CDR3 loop is CASSRGGQETQYF. CDR3 DNA: TGTGCCAGTAGTCGTGGGGGTCAAGAGACCCAGTACTTC. Full variable domain (missing parts from reference TRBV19 and TRBJ2-5): DGGITQSPKYLFRKEGQNVTLSCEQNLNHDAMYWYRQDPGQGLRLIYYSQIVNDFQKGDIAEGYSVSREKKESFPLTVTSAQKNPTAFYLCASSRGGQETQYFGPGTRLLVL.

V usage is TRBV15 and J usage is TRBJ2-5, with D perhaps TRBD2 (5 bases). CDR1 is LNHNV, CDR2 YYDKDF, per germline (reference sequence). The CDR3 consists of 18 residues. The germline V and J ends were trimmed by 0 bases and 5 bases, with 22 bases remaining between them. The chain's CDR3 is CATSRDPFDYSLAETQYF. CDR3 DNA sequence: TGTGCCACCAGCAGAGATCCCTTTGATTATAGCCTAGCCGAGACCCAGTACTTC. The full variable domain, with the rest looked up from reference TRBV15 and TRBJ2-5, is DAMVIQNPRYQVTQFGKPVTLSCSQTLNHNVMYWYQQKSSQAPKLLFHYYDKDFNNEADTPDNFQSRRPNTSFCFLDIRSPGLGDTAMYLCATSRDPFDYSLAETQYFGPGTRLLVL.

The V gene is TRBV28, the J gene TRBJ1-5; D is unclear. The CDR3 length is 17 residues. The V end was cut by 2 bases, the J end by 0 bases, with 14 bases between. Per the germline V gene, CDR1 is MDHEN and CDR2 is SYDVKM. The CDR3 spells CASSLGALGRSNQPQHF. The CDR3, as DNA: TGTGCCAGCAGTTTAGGAGCCTTGGGCCGTAGCAATCAGCCCCAGCATTTT.

This clone occurred once. The chain couples TRBV27 to TRBJ1-5; possible D gene TRBD1, 6 bases. Germline CDR1 MNHEY, CDR2 SMNVEV (reference sequence). The CDR3 is 16 residues long. V lost 8 bases and J 3 bases, leaving 20 bases between the germline ends. In DNA, the CDR3 is TGTGCCAGCGGAGGGGGTGTGGGTATAGTCAATCAGCCCCAGCATTTT. As protein: CASGGGVGIVNQPQHF.

A single count supports this clone. The rearrangement uses TRBV28 and TRBJ1-1; the D gene is possibly TRBD1 (5 bases). CDR1 is MDHEN, CDR2 SYDVKM, per germline. There are 15 residues in the CDR3. Trimming left V 2 bases short and J 0 bases short, with 10 bases between. The CDR3 nucleotides are TGTGCCAGCAGTTTAGTTGGGGGACTGAACACTGAAGCTTTCTTT. This codes for CASSLVGGLNTEAFF.

V and J are TRBV6-6 and TRBJ2-1, with 10 bases matching TRBD2. The CDR3 is 16 residues long. Trimming took 2 bases from V and 5 from J; bases not matched to a gene: 6. Germline V CDR1 and CDR2: MNHNY, SVGAGI (reference sequence). The CDR3 DNA is TGTGCCAGCAGTTACCGTAGCGGGAGGTTCGACAATGAGCAGTTCTTC. This sequence encodes CASSYRSGRFDNEQFF.

Here the CDR3 DNA reads TGTGCCAGCAGTCGTACAGGGGAAGTGGACAAAAACATTCAGTACTTC. It is translated as CASSRTGEVDKNIQYF. The chain recombines TRBV4-2 with TRBJ2-4, with TRBD1 matching 7 bases. The CDR3 covers 16 residues. Germline-derived CDR1 and CDR2 are LGHNA and YNFKEQ. V lost 6 bases, J lost 3 bases, and 11 bases stayed unmatched.